This T cell receptor beta chain emerged from a study of identical twins. Healthy Caucasians, and only they, were the donors. Through template switching, a universal primer site was introduced, and the cDNA contained unique molecular identifiers. Via MiXCR, TCRdb re-called the 5' RACE reads, giving one row per CDR3 protein. In the table there are approximately 220,000 distinct CDR3 sequences, 7.5% of which are singletons. The CDR3 spans 18 residues. The V gene's germline CDR1 is SGHAT and CDR2 FQDESV (reference sequence). Between the trimmed V and J ends, which lost 2 bases and 0 bases, there was a span of 17 bases. Points on this clonotype: The antigen is unknown.

Study-level points and caveats: Twins' surplus sharing was weaker for beta out-of-frame sequences.

The sample also formed part of further work on yellow fever vaccine responses in identical twins.

The TCR originated in a woman aged 18-30 years in good health. The specimen was CD8+ T cells sorted from blood. The chain links TRBV11-1 to TRBJ1-5, with D possibly TRBD1 on 5 matching bases. For the CDR3, the DNA is TGTGCCAGCAGCTTACAGACGACCGGGGGGTATAGCAATCAGCCCCAGCATTTT. Its translation: CASSLQTTGGYSNQPQHF.